Included here is one TCR beta chain sequence, with context. TCRdb keeps only in-frame clones here, not all; method: immunoSEQ multiplex PCR. The data show 50,000 to 70,000 clones, 65% to 90% seen once. The sample comes from a study of T cell responses to AZD1222 COVID-19 vaccine. This CDR3 region has 18 residues. V lost 4 bases and J lost 2; bases outside the gene matches: 12. Germline loops: CDR1 LNHDA, CDR2 SQIVND (reference sequence). The source material was peripheral blood, sampled 28 days after the second AZD1222 dose. The chain links TRBV19 to TRBJ1-5; 9 nucleotides align to TRBD1. The receptor comes from an adult who received the AZD1222 COVID-19 vaccine. The CDR3 DNA reads TGTGCCAGTAGTACGCCGGGACAGGGTAATTATCGCAATCAGCCCCAGCATTTT. Its translation is CASSTPGQGNYRNQPQHF.